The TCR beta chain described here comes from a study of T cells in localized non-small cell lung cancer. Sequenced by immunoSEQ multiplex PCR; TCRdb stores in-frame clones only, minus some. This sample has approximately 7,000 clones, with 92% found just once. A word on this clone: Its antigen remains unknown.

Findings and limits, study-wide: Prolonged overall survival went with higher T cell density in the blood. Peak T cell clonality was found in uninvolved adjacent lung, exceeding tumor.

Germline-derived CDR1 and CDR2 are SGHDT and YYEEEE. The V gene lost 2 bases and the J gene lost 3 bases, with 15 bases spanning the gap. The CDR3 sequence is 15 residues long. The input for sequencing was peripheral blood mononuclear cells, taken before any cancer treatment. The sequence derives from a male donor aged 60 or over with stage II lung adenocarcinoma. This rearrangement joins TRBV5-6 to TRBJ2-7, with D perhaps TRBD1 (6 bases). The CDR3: CASSFRFGGSYEQYF. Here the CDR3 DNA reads TGTGCCAGCAGCTTTAGGTTTGGGGGCAGCTACGAGCAGTACTTC. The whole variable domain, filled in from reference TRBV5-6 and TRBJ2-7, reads DAGVTQSPTHLIKTRGQQVTLRCSPKSGHDTVSWYQQALGQGPQFIFQYYEEEERQRGNFPDRFSGHQFPNYSSELNVNALLLGDSALYLCASSFRFGGSYEQYFGPGTRLTVT.